The 8 T cell receptor beta chains below were found in one sample sequenced in a study of blood T cell repertoires in COVID-19. The repertoire was sequenced with immunoSEQ multiplex PCR; TCRdb's copy has only in-frame clones and lacks some. This sample has about 150,000 clones, with about four fifths found just once. Sequenced material: peripheral blood. The receptors derive from a woman older than 75 with acute or convalescent COVID-19.

V gene TRBV5-1 combines with J gene TRBJ2-1; possible D gene TRBD1, 6 bases. Germline-derived CDR1 and CDR2 are SGHRS and YFSETQ. The CDR3 has 16 amino acids. With 1 base removed from V and 0 bases from J, the gap between germline ends came to 11 bases. The CDR3 bases are TGCGCCAGCAGCTTGAATTGGGGACACTCCTACAATGAGCAGTTCTTC. Its translation: CASSLNWGHSYNEQFF.

The V gene is TRBV3-1 (or the pseudogene TRBV3-2), the J gene TRBJ2-7; 10 bases fit TRBD2. Germline V CDR1 and CDR2: LGHDT, YNNKEL (reference sequence). V dropped 3 bases and J dropped 6; count of bases not matched to a gene: 8. This CDR3 spans 15 amino acids. CDR3 sequence: CASSHGLADEREQYF. The CDR3 DNA reads as TGTGCCAGCAGCCACGGACTAGCGGATGAGCGCGAGCAGTACTTC.

This chain connects TRBV30 to TRBJ2-3; 9 bases are a match to TRBD1. The CDR3 runs to 19 residues. The V segment lost 2 bases and the J segment 2 bases; nucleotides outside the gene matches: 17. Germline V gene data show CDR1 as GTSNPN and CDR2 as SVGIG (reference sequence). CDR3 residues: CAWSRYAGTGMAPTDTQYF. The CDR3 region has the DNA TGTGCCTGGAGTAGATACGCCGGGACAGGGATGGCCCCCACAGATACGCAGTATTTT.

The chain uses TRBV28 and TRBJ2-5; 9 positions agree with TRBD1. This CDR3 region has 16 residues. CDR1 is MDHEN, CDR2 SYDVKM, per germline. Trimming removed 8 bases from V and 3 bases from J; junction bases left unmatched: 13. The CDR3 sequence is CASFGTGIGKEETQYF. For the CDR3, the DNA is TGTGCCAGCTTTGGGACAGGGATCGGCAAGGAAGAGACCCAGTACTTC. Filled out from reference TRBV28 and TRBJ2-5, the complete variable domain reads DVKVTQSSRYLVKRTGEKVFLECVQDMDHENMFWYRQDPGLGLRLIYFSYDVKMKEKGDIPEGYSVSREKKERFSLILESASTNQTSMYLCASFGTGIGKEETQYFGPGTRLLVL.

Note on this clone: Other DNA variants within this sample encode the same CDR3. V gene TRBV6-2 or TRBV6-3 combines with J gene TRBJ1-5, with a possible D match to TRBD1 (5 bases). The CDR3 extends over 14 amino acids. Germline V gene lookup returns CDR1 MNHEY and CDR2 SVGEGT. The V end lost 0 bases, the J end lost 2 bases, and 5 bases lay between the germline ends. As DNA, the CDR3 is TGTGCCAGCAGTTACTCAGGGGGCAATCAGCCCCAGCATTTT. Translated, it gives CASSYSGGNQPQHF.

V is TRBV29-1 and J is TRBJ2-5, with 11 bases fitting TRBD2. This CDR3 is 14 amino acids long. J was trimmed by 7 bases and V by 4 bases; bases with no gene match: 8. The V gene's germline CDR1 is SQVTM and CDR2 ANQGSEA. CDR3 amino acids: CSVALAGGPGTQYF. The CDR3 region has the DNA TGCAGCGTTGCGTTAGCGGGGGGGCCCGGGACCCAGTACTTC.

The chain combines TRBV20-1 with TRBJ2-3, with unresolved D. There are 12 residues in the CDR3. CDR1 and CDR2 (germline): DFQATT, SNEGSKA (reference sequence). V shed 3 bases and J shed 3 bases, with 7 bases lying between them. Here the CDR3 DNA reads TGCAGTGCTAGTGATGAGACAGATACGCAGTATTTT. Protein product: CSASDETDTQYF.

This sequence joins TRBV4-2 and TRBJ2-1; TRBD1 aligns across 7 bases. CDR3 length equals 16 residues. Germline CDR1 reads LGHNA; CDR2 reads YNFKEQ. The V segment lost 3 bases and the J segment 9 bases; nucleotides outside the gene matches: 14. The CDR3 coding sequence is TGTGCCAGCAGCCAGGAGACAGGGCCCGTGCCCGCTGAGCAGTTCTTC. Protein: CASSQETGPVPAEQFF.